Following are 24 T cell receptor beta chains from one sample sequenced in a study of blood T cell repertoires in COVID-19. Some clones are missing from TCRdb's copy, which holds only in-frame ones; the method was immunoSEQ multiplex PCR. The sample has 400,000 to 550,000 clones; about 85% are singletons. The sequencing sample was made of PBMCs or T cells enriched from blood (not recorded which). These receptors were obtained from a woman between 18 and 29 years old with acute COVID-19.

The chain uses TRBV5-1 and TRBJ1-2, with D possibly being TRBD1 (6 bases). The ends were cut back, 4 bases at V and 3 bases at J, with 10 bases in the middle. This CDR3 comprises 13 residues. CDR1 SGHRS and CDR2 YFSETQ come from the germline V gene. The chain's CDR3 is CASSPDRYYGYTF. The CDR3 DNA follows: TGCGCCAGCAGCCCGGACAGATACTATGGCTACACCTTC.

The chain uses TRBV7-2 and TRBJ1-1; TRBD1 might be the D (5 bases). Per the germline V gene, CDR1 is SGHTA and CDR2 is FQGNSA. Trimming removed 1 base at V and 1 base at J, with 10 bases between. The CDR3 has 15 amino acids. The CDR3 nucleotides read TGTGCCAGCAGCTTAGTATGGCAGGGGAACACTGAAGCTTTCTTT. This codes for CASSLVWQGNTEAFF.

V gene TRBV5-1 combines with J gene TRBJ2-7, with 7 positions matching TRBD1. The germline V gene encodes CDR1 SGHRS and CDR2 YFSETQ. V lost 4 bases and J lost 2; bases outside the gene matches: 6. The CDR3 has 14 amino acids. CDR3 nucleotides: TGCGCCAGCAGCCAAGGACAGGCAACCTACGAGCAGTACTTC. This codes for CASSQGQATYEQYF.

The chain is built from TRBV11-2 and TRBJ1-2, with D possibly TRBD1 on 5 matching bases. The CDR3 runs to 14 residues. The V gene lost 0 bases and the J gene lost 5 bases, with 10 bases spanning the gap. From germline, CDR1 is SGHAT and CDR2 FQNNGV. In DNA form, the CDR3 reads TGTGCCAGCAGCTTAGATCTATCAGGGTATGGCTACACCTTC. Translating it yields CASSLDLSGYGYTF.

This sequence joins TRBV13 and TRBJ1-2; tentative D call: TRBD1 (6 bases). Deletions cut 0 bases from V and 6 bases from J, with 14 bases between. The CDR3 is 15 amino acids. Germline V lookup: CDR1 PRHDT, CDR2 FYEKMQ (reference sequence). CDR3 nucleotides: TGTGCCAGCAGCTTAGGAGCGGGGGCAGGCCATGGCTACACCTTC. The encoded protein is CASSLGAGAGHGYTF.

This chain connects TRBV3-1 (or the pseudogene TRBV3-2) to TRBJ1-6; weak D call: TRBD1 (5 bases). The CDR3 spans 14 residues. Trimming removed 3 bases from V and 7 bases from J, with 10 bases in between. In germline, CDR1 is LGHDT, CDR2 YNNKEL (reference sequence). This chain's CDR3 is CASSQGLENSPLHF. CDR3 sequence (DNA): TGTGCCAGCAGCCAGGGGCTGGAGAATTCACCCCTCCACTTT.

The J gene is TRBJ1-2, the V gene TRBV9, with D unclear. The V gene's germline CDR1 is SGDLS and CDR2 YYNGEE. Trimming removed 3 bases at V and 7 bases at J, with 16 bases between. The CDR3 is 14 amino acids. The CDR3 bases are TGTGCCAGCAGCGCCCTAACTAACACACCTGGCTACACCTTC. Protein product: CASSALTNTPGYTF.

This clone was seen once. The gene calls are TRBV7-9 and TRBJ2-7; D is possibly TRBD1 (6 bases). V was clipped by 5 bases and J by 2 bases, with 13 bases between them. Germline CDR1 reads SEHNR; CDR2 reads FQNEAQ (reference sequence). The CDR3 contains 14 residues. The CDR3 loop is CASSLGTRTYEQYF. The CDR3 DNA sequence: TGTGCCAGCAGCCTAGGGACAAGGACCTACGAGCAGTACTTC. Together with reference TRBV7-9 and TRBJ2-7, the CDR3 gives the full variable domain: DTGVSQNPRHKITKRGQNVTFRCDPISEHNRLYWYRQTLGQGPEFLTYFQNEAQLEKSRLLSDRFSAERPKGSFSTLEIQRTEQGDSAMYLCASSLGTRTYEQYFGPGTRLTVT.

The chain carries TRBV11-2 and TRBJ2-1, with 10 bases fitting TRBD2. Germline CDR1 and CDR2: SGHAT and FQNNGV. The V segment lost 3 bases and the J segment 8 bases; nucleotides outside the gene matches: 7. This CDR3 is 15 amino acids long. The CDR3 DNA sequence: TGTGCCAGCAGCTTGTGGAGCGGGGGGGCCGATGAGCAGTTCTTC. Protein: CASSLWSGGADEQFF.

CDR3 loop: CATDSPGTSGRDGNEQFF. Written as DNA, the CDR3 is TGTGCCACCGACAGCCCCGGGACTAGCGGGAGGGACGGGAATGAGCAGTTCTTC. This chain connects TRBV19 to TRBJ2-1, with TRBD2 matching 16 bases. CDR1 and CDR2 from the germline V gene are LNHDA and SQIVND (reference sequence). The length of the CDR3 is 18 residues. V shed 10 bases, J shed 7 bases, and the junction held 16 bases outside the gene matches.

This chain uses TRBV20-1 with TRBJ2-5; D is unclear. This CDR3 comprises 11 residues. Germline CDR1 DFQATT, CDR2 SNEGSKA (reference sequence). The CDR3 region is CSHSKLGTQYF. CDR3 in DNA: TGCAGCCACTCAAAACTCGGGACCCAGTACTTC.

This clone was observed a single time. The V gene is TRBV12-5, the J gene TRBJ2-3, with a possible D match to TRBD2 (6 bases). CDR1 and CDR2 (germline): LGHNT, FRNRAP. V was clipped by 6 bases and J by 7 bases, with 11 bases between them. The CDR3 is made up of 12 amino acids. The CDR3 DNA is TGTGCTAGTGGACCTAGCGTAAATACGCAGTATTTT. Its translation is CASGPSVNTQYF. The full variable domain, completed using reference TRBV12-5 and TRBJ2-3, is DARVTQTPRHKVTEMGQEVTMRCQPILGHNTVFWYRQTMMQGLELLAYFRNRAPLDDSGMPKDRFSAEMPDATLATLKIQPSEPRDSAVYFCASGPSVNTQYFGPGTRLTVL.

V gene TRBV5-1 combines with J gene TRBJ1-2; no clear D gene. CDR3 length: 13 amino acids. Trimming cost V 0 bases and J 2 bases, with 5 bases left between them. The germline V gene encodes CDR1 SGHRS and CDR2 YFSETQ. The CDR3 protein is CASSLGENYGYTF. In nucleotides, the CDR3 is TGCGCCAGCAGCTTGGGAGAGAACTATGGCTACACCTTC.

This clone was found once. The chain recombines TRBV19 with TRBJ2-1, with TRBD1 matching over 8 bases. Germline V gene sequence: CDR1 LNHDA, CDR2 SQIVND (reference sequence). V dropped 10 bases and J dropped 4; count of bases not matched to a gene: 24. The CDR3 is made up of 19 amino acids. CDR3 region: CATEEGGQGVLAGYNEQFF. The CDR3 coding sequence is TGTGCCACCGAAGAGGGAGGACAGGGTGTGCTAGCTGGATACAATGAGCAGTTCTTC.

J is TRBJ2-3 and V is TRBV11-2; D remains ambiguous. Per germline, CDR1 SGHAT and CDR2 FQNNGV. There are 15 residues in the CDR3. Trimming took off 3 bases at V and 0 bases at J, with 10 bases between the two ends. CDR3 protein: CASSLTHYSTDTQYF. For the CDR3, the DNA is TGTGCCAGCAGCTTGACACATTACAGCACAGATACGCAGTATTTT.

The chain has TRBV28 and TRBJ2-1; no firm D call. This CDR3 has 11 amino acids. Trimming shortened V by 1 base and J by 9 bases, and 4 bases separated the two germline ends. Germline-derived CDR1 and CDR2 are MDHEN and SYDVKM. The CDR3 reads CASSLFREQFF. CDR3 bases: TGTGCCAGCAGTTTATTTCGTGAGCAGTTCTTC.

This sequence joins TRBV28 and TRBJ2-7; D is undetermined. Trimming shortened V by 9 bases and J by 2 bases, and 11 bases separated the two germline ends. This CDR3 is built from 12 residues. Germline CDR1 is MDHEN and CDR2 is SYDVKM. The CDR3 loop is CASGRTPYEQYF. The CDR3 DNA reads TGTGCCAGTGGCAGAACCCCCTACGAGCAGTACTTC.

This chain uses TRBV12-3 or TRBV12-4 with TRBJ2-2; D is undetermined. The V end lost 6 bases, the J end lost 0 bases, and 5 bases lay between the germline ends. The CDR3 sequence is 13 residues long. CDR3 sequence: CASSETNTGELFF. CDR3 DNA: TGTGCCAGCAGCGAGACGAACACCGGGGAGCTGTTTTTT.

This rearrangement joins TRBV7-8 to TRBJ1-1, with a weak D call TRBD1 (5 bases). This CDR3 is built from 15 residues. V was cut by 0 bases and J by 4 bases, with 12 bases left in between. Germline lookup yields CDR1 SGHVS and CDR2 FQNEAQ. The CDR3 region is CASSLAGGGFTEAFF. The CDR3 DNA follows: TGTGCCAGCAGCTTAGCGGGGGGGGGTTTCACTGAAGCTTTCTTT. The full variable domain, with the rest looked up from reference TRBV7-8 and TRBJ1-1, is GAGVSQSPRYKVAKRGQDVALRCDPISGHVSLFWYQQALGQGPEFLTYFQNEAQLDKSGLPSDRFFAERPEGSVSTLKIQRTQQEDSAVYLCASSLAGGGFTEAFFGQGTRLTVV.

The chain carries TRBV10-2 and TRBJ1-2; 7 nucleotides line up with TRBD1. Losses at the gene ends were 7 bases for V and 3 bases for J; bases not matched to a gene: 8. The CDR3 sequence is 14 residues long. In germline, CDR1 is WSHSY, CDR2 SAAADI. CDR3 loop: CASKRGGQDYGYTF. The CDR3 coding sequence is TGCGCCAGCAAACGAGGAGGACAGGACTATGGCTACACCTTC.

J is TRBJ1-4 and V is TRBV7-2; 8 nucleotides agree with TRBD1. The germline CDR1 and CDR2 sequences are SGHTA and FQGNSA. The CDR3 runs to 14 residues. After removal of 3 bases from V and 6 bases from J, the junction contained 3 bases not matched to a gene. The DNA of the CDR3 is TGTGCCAGCAGCTTGGGACAGGCATATGAAAAACTGTTTTTT. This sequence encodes CASSLGQAYEKLFF.

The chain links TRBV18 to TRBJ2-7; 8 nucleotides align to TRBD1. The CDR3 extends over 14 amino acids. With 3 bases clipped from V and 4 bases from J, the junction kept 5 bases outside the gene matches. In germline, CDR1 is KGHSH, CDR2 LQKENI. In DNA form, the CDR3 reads TGTGCCAGCTCACCGGACAGGGAAAAGTACGAGCAGTACTTC. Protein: CASSPDREKYEQYF.

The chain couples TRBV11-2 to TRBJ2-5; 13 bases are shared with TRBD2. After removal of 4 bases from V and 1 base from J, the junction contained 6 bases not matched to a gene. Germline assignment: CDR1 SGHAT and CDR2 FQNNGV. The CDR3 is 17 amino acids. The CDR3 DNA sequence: TGTGCCAGCAGCTCTTGGACTAGCGGGAGCCGCCAAGAGACCCAGTACTTC. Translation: CASSSWTSGSRQETQYF.

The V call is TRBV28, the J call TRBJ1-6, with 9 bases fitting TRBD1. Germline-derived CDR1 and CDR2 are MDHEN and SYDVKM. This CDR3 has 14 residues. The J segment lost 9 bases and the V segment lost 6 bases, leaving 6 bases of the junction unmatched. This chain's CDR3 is CASRPGQGFSPLHF. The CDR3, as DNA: TGTGCCAGCAGGCCGGGACAGGGTTTTTCACCCCTCCACTTT.